This T cell receptor beta chain was documented in a study of cytomegalovirus exposure and HLA in healthy donors. At the level of the study: The 550 to 700 first-cohort repertoires and the roughly 130 validation repertoires shared the same platform, a later analysis reported. The study, taken as a whole, reports: There were some public TCRs occurring in many donors, but most TCR sequences were rare.

Losses at the gene ends were 5 bases for V and 3 bases for J; bases not matched to a gene: 5. Germline V gives CDR1 SGHVS, CDR2 FNYEAQ. CDR3 length: 15 residues. This clone showed up just once. Its specificity is not known. This table comes from immunoSEQ multiplex PCR, and its TCRdb copy is limited to in-frame clones, with some not included. The sample carries 57,000 or so clones, approximately 96% recorded once. These donors were members of the approximately 110-subject validation cohort, a group separate from the roughly 670-subject first cohort. The chain has TRBV7-6 and TRBJ2-7, with 12 bases aligning to TRBD2. Sequencing was carried out using PBMCs. The receptor was derived from a man between 18 and 35 years old in good health and CMV-seronegative. CDR3 amino acids: CASSQGLAGLYEQYF. As DNA, the CDR3 is TGTGCCAGCAGCCAGGGACTAGCGGGCCTCTACGAGCAGTACTTC.